The clone carrying this T cell receptor (beta chain) appeared a single time. Its antigen is unknown. Measured with immunoSEQ multiplex PCR; TCRdb has only the in-frame clones, and not every one. The sample consists of nearly 80,000 clones, under 85% of them appearing once. The data originate from a study of OX40 agonist ivuxolimab in advanced cancers. Study-level results: Both blood CD4+ and CD8+ T cells showed clonal growth by week 6 at 0.1 to 3.0 mg/kg. A proportion of nonresponders additionally exhibited low normalized T-cell clonal expansion.

Trimming stripped 1 base from V and 0 bases from J, with 9 bases between. This CDR3 comprises 16 residues. CDR1 and CDR2 (germline): SGHVS, FNYEAQ. The receptor was derived from an adult with an advanced solid tumor such as melanoma, head and neck, liver or kidney cancer. The material was CD4+ or CD8+ T cells sorted from blood, obtained in a trial of the OX40 agonist ivuxolimab. The chain links TRBV7-6 to TRBJ2-2, with TRBD2 as a possible D gene (5 bases). DNA for the CDR3: TGTGCCAGCAGCTTAGGGTCTAGCTCGAACACCGGGGAGCTGTTTTTT. Its translation: CASSLGSSSNTGELFF.